This TCR beta chain was documented in a study of cytomegalovirus exposure and HLA in healthy donors. This clone was seen a handful of times. Its antigen is unidentified. This CDR3 has 13 residues. Trimming shortened V by 4 bases and J by 5 bases, and 11 bases separated the two germline ends. CDR1 and CDR2 from the germline V gene are MNHNS and SASEGT. This table comes from immunoSEQ multiplex PCR, and its TCRdb copy is limited to in-frame clones, with some not included. The sample lists about 360,000 clones, roughly 85% occurring once. Study results and limitations: The classifier was said to identify cytomegalovirus status with high specificity and sensitivity. There were about 160 TCR beta chains listed as cytomegalovirus-associated.

The TCR originated in a woman younger than 35 in good health and CMV-seronegative. The chain combines TRBV6-1 with TRBJ1-1; D is ambiguous. Sequenced: PBMCs. In DNA, the CDR3 is TGTGCCAGCAGTGCTCAGGAACGGACTGAAGCTTTCTTT. Its translation is CASSAQERTEAFF.